This T cell receptor (beta chain) is drawn from a study of early T cells in non-severe SARS-CoV-2 infection. The CDR3 consists of 13 residues. V lost 4 bases to trimming and J lost 2 bases, with 6 bases between them. Germline V gene data show CDR1 as SGHTA and CDR2 as FQGNSA. Using its own MiXCR run on the 5' RACE reads, TCRdb lists one record per CDR3 protein. The sample yields approximately 70,000 distinct CDR3 sequences, around 12% seen once. This clonotype was sampled from an adult who was a healthcare worker with PCR-confirmed SARS-CoV-2 infection or an uninfected control (not recorded which). Sequenced: whole blood. The J gene is TRBJ1-5, the V gene TRBV7-2; unclear D gene. The CDR3, as DNA: TGTGCCAGCAGCTGGGAGGGCAATCAGCCCCAGCATTTT. The encoded protein is CASSWEGNQPQHF.